The clone carrying this T cell receptor beta chain occurred a few times. Its antigen is still unknown. Germline lookup yields CDR1 MNHEY and CDR2 SVGAGI. The CDR3 consists of 15 residues. V lost 3 bases and J 3 bases, leaving 13 bases between the germline ends. This sample is drawn from a study of T-cell memory formation after mild COVID-19. One entry per CDR3 protein results from TCRdb running MiXCR on the 5' RACE reads. The sample lists about 500,000 distinct CDR3 sequences, around 21% occurring once. Study-wide results and limits: Those CD4+ clones that contracted were mainly in CM and EM (CD8+ ones in EMRA). CD4/CD8 balance characterized clones contracting day 15 to 85, and CD4+ skew characterized later expanders.

This clonotype was sampled from an adult woman who had mild COVID-19 (a few samples of this study predate the infection). Cell type and time point are not known. Sequenced material: PBMCs or a T cell subset sorted from them (not recorded which). The gene calls are TRBV6-5 and TRBJ2-3; TRBD2 might be the D (6 bases). CDR3 residues: CASSYNRRATDTQYF. The CDR3 coding sequence is TGTGCCAGCAGTTATAATAGGAGGGCGACAGATACGCAGTATTTT.